Listed below are T cell receptor beta chains from one sample, sequenced in a study of T cells after yellow fever vaccination. MiXCR, applied by TCRdb to the 5' RACE reads, yields one record per CDR3 protein. The table lists 450,000 to 600,000 distinct CDR3 sequences, about 13% of them singletons. This specimen consisted of PBMCs, obtained on the day of the yellow fever booster vaccination. The receptors were sampled from a man younger than 40 who received the YFV17D yellow fever vaccine. The CDR3 runs from the conserved cysteine through the conserved F or W. A D gene is named only where the DNA matches it firmly. Size tells how often a clone was seen (once, few, many) or the class of an expanded clone, and some rows leave it out.

D: NA; V: TRBV15; size: NA; J: TRBJ2-1; CDR3: CATSRSGTPIWNEQFF; DNA: TGTGCCACCAGCAGATCCGGGACCCCCATATGGAATGAGCAGTTCTTC
D: TRBD2; V: TRBV5-1; size: NA; J: TRBJ2-1; CDR3: CASSFSTSGREMGSYNEQFF; DNA: TGCGCCAGCAGCTTTTCGACTAGCGGGAGGGAGATGGGGTCCTACAATGAGCAGTTCTTC
D: TRBD2; V: TRBV9; size: few; J: TRBJ2-5; CDR3: CASSASLARQETQYF; DNA: TGTGCCAGCAGCGCTTCACTAGCGAGGCAAGAGACCCAGTACTTC
D: TRBD2; V: TRBV10-3; size: few; J: TRBJ2-7; CDR3: CAVSATGTSGGSYEQYF; DNA: TGTGCCGTTTCTGCAACAGGGACTAGCGGGGGCTCCTACGAGCAGTACTTC
D: NA; V: TRBV2; size: few; J: TRBJ2-7; CDR3: CASSERWDLDEQYF; DNA: TGTGCCAGCAGTGAAAGGTGGGATCTGGACGAGCAGTACTTC
D: NA; V: TRBV12-3/TRBV12-4; size: few; J: TRBJ1-2; CDR3: CASSFGQRGLEGYTF; DNA: TGTGCCAGCAGTTTCGGACAGCGCGGGTTAGAAGGCTACACCTTC
D: TRBD2; V: TRBV7-9; size: many; J: TRBJ2-7; CDR3: CASGGRSYEQYF; DNA: TGTGCCAGCGGCGGGAGATCTTACGAGCAGTACTTC
D: NA; V: TRBV20-1; size: few; J: TRBJ1-2; CDR3: CSAGRGYGYTF; DNA: TGCAGTGCTGGGCGGGGGTATGGCTACACCTTC
D: TRBD2; V: TRBV20-1; size: few; J: TRBJ2-1; CDR3: CSANLAGHNNEQFF; DNA: TGCAGTGCTAACTTAGCGGGACACAACAATGAGCAGTTCTTC
D: TRBD2; V: TRBV30; size: NA; J: TRBJ2-1; CDR3: CAWGTSVDAYNEQFF; DNA: TGTGCCTGGGGGACTAGCGTTGACGCCTACAATGAGCAGTTCTTC
D: TRBD1; V: TRBV12-3/TRBV12-4; size: NA; J: TRBJ2-2; CDR3: CASTSGQRTGELFF; DNA: TGTGCCAGCACCTCGGGACAGCGGACCGGGGAGCTGTTTTTT
D: TRBD1; V: TRBV12-3/TRBV12-4; size: few; J: TRBJ1-1; CDR3: CASSRDSWTEAFF; DNA: TGTGCCAGCAGCCGGGACAGTTGGACTGAAGCTTTCTTT
D: NA; V: TRBV28; size: NA; J: TRBJ2-6; CDR3: CASSLRPGRSGANVLTF; DNA: TGTGCCAGCAGTTTACGTCCAGGTCGCTCTGGGGCCAACGTCCTGACTTTC
D: NA; V: TRBV10-3; size: few; J: TRBJ2-1; CDR3: CAISQDRLSYNEQFF; DNA: TGTGCCATCAGTCAGGACAGACTCTCCTACAATGAGCAGTTCTTC
D: NA; V: TRBV15; size: NA; J: TRBJ2-1; CDR3: CATRGGGSSYNEQFF; DNA: TGTGCCACCAGAGGGGGAGGGAGCTCCTACAATGAGCAGTTCTTC
D: NA; V: TRBV20-1; size: NA; J: TRBJ2-4; CDR3: CSARPSGENIQYF; DNA: TGCAGTGCTAGACCGTCGGGCGAAAACATTCAGTACTTC
D: NA; V: TRBV7-2; size: few; J: TRBJ2-3; CDR3: CASSRASDTQYF; DNA: TGTGCCAGCAGCCGGGCCTCAGATACGCAGTATTTT
D: NA; V: TRBV19; size: NA; J: TRBJ2-1; CDR3: CASSRDGMGELEQFF; DNA: TGTGCCAGTAGTAGAGATGGTATGGGGGAGCTCGAGCAGTTCTTC
D: NA; V: TRBV20-1; size: NA; J: TRBJ1-6; CDR3: CSAKTGTDYNSPLHF; DNA: TGCAGTGCTAAAACCGGGACTGATTATAATTCACCCCTCCACTTT
D: TRBD2; V: TRBV7-3; size: few; J: TRBJ2-7; CDR3: CASSPSGRVSEQYF; DNA: TGTGCCAGCAGCCCGAGCGGGAGGGTGAGCGAGCAGTACTTC
D: NA; V: TRBV14; size: few; J: TRBJ2-3; CDR3: CASSQDVPDTQYF; DNA: TGTGCCAGCAGCCAAGATGTGCCAGATACGCAGTATTTT
D: TRBD2; V: TRBV27; size: NA; J: TRBJ2-2; CDR3: CASGPLRPHASGPYTGELFF; DNA: TGTGCCAGCGGTCCCCTCAGGCCCCATGCTAGCGGACCTTACACCGGGGAGCTGTTTTTT
D: NA; V: TRBV6-1; size: few; J: TRBJ1-2; CDR3: CASSEPYYGYTF; DNA: TGTGCCAGCAGTGAACCTTACTATGGCTACACCTTC
D: NA; V: TRBV6-5; size: NA; J: TRBJ2-1; CDR3: CASSRTGTSNEQFF; DNA: TGTGCCAGCAGTCGCACCGGGACCTCCAATGAGCAGTTCTTC
D: TRBD2; V: TRBV5-1; size: few; J: TRBJ2-2; CDR3: CASSLATSGRWATGELFF; DNA: TGCGCCAGCAGCTTGGCCACTAGCGGGAGGTGGGCCACCGGGGAGCTGTTTTTT
D: NA; V: TRBV12-3/TRBV12-4; size: NA; J: TRBJ1-1; CDR3: CASSPQQDSNTEAFF; DNA: TGTGCCAGCAGTCCCCAACAGGATTCGAACACTGAAGCTTTCTTT
D: TRBD1; V: TRBV12-3/TRBV12-4; size: NA; J: TRBJ1-5; CDR3: CASSRPGGSSNQPQHF; DNA: TGTGCCAGCAGTCGACCAGGGGGCTCGAGCAATCAGCCCCAGCATTTT
D: NA; V: TRBV7-2; size: many; J: TRBJ1-1; CDR3: CASSFRGRDTEAFF; DNA: TGTGCCAGCAGCTTCCGGGGGCGCGACACTGAAGCTTTCTTT
D: TRBD2; V: TRBV27; size: NA; J: TRBJ2-7; CDR3: CASSLPGLVHEQYF; DNA: TGTGCCAGCAGTCTTCCGGGACTAGTTCACGAGCAGTACTTC
D: TRBD1; V: TRBV5-4; size: few; J: TRBJ2-7; CDR3: CASSGPGTASYEQYF; DNA: TGTGCCAGCAGCGGTCCCGGGACAGCATCCTACGAGCAGTACTTC
D: NA; V: TRBV5-1; size: NA; J: TRBJ1-2; CDR3: CASSAEPGPRNYGYTF; DNA: TGCGCCAGCAGCGCGGAGCCGGGACCGCGTAACTATGGCTACACCTTC
D: NA; V: TRBV7-2; size: many; J: TRBJ1-1; CDR3: CASSHEGTEAFF; DNA: TGTGCCAGCAGTCATGAAGGCACTGAAGCTTTCTTT
D: TRBD2; V: TRBV7-9; size: few; J: TRBJ2-1; CDR3: CASSVSGSIGDEQFF; DNA: TGTGCCAGCAGCGTTAGCGGGAGCATCGGGGATGAGCAGTTCTTC
D: NA; V: TRBV5-5; size: NA; J: TRBJ1-1; CDR3: CASSMPGVTEAFF; DNA: TGTGCCAGCAGCATGCCAGGGGTCACTGAAGCTTTCTTT
D: NA; V: TRBV20-1; size: NA; J: TRBJ2-1; CDR3: CSASTSLGYNEQFF; DNA: TGCAGTGCTAGTACTAGCTTGGGATACAATGAGCAGTTCTTC
D: NA; V: TRBV10-3; size: few; J: TRBJ2-7; CDR3: CAIRDQKSSYEQYF; DNA: TGTGCCATCAGGGATCAGAAAAGCTCCTACGAGCAGTACTTC
D: NA; V: TRBV6-1; size: NA; J: TRBJ1-5; CDR3: CASSESGSQPQHF; DNA: TGTGCCAGCAGTGAATCAGGAAGTCAGCCCCAGCATTTT
D: NA; V: TRBV29-1; size: few; J: TRBJ2-7; CDR3: CSVGWGTTGDEQYF; DNA: TGCAGCGTTGGGTGGGGGACAACTGGGGACGAGCAGTACTTC
D: TRBD2; V: TRBV27; size: NA; J: TRBJ2-1; CDR3: CASSPAGLDSGEQFF; DNA: TGTGCCAGCAGCCCAGCGGGATTGGACTCGGGTGAGCAGTTCTTC
D: TRBD2; V: TRBV6-1; size: NA; J: TRBJ2-7; CDR3: CASSDLAGVHEQYF; DNA: TGTGCCAGCAGTGACCTAGCGGGAGTCCACGAGCAGTACTTC
D: TRBD2; V: TRBV10-2; size: few; J: TRBJ2-1; CDR3: CASSEGLAGANEQFF; DNA: TGCGCCAGCAGTGAGGGACTAGCGGGAGCCAATGAGCAGTTCTTC
D: NA; V: TRBV29-1; size: NA; J: TRBJ1-2; CDR3: CSVEGSLSYGYTF; DNA: TGCAGCGTTGAAGGGAGCCTATCCTATGGCTACACCTTC
D: TRBD1; V: TRBV6-2/TRBV6-3; size: NA; J: TRBJ2-1; CDR3: CASSPGIRDRGMSSYNEQFF; DNA: TGTGCCAGCAGTCCAGGAATCCGGGACAGGGGGATGAGCTCCTACAATGAGCAGTTCTTC
D: NA; V: TRBV5-4; size: NA; J: TRBJ1-4; CDR3: CASSFEDEKLFF; DNA: TGTGCCAGCAGCTTCGAGGATGAAAAACTGTTTTTT
D: NA; V: TRBV7-2; size: NA; J: TRBJ1-3; CDR3: CASSLRPEGNTIYF; DNA: TGTGCCAGCAGCTTACGCCCGGAGGGAAACACCATATATTTT
D: TRBD1; V: TRBV12-5; size: few; J: TRBJ2-6; CDR3: CASGWTGKSSSGANVLTF; DNA: TGTGCTAGTGGTTGGACAGGGAAAAGCTCCTCTGGGGCCAACGTCCTGACTTTC
D: NA; V: TRBV20-1; size: few; J: TRBJ2-2; CDR3: CSARRGQNTGELFF; DNA: TGCAGTGCTAGGCGGGGACAAAACACCGGGGAGCTGTTTTTT
D: NA; V: TRBV4-1; size: NA; J: TRBJ1-1; CDR3: CASSQDRGAKTMNTEAFF; DNA: TGCGCCAGCAGCCAAGATCGCGGAGCAAAGACCATGAACACTGAAGCTTTCTTT
D: TRBD1; V: TRBV28; size: few; J: TRBJ2-7; CDR3: CASYRGLGEQYF; DNA: TGTGCCAGCTACAGGGGGTTGGGGGAGCAGTACTTC
D: NA; V: TRBV6-5; size: NA; J: TRBJ1-6; CDR3: CASRTGNSPLHF; DNA: TGTGCCAGCAGGACCGGAAATTCACCCCTCCACTTT
D: NA; V: TRBV12-3/TRBV12-4; size: few; J: TRBJ1-2; CDR3: CASSFQGYYGYTF; DNA: TGTGCCAGCAGTTTTCAGGGGTACTATGGCTACACCTTC
D: TRBD2; V: TRBV5-4; size: few; J: TRBJ2-7; CDR3: CASSLAGGHGEQYF; DNA: TGTGCCAGCAGCCTAGCGGGCGGCCACGGCGAGCAGTACTTC
D: NA; V: TRBV21-1; size: many; J: TRBJ2-1; CDR3: CASSHWDRGLNEQFF; DNA: TGTGCCAGCAGCCATTGGGACAGGGGGCTCAATGAGCAGTTCTTC
D: NA; V: TRBV7-9; size: few; J: TRBJ2-7; CDR3: CASSLAPGPEQYF; DNA: TGTGCCAGCAGCTTAGCCCCAGGCCCCGAGCAGTACTTC
D: NA; V: TRBV7-9; size: NA; J: TRBJ1-6; CDR3: CASVGLSGTLHF; DNA: TGTGCCAGCGTGGGTCTCAGTGGGACCCTCCACTTT